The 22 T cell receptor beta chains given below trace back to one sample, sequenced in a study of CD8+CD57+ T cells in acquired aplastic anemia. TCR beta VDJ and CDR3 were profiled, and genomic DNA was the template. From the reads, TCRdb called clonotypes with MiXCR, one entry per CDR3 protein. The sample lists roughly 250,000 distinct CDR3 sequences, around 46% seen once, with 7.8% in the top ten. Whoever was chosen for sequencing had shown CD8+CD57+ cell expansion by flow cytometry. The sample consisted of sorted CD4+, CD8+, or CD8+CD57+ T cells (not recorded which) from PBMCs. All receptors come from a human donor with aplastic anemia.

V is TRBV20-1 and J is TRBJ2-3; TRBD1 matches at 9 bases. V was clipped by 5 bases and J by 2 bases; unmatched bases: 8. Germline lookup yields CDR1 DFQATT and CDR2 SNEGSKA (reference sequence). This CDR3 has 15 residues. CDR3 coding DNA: TGCAGTGCTGTCCGGAGGACAGGGGCCACAGATACGCAGTATTTT. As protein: CSAVRRTGATDTQYF.

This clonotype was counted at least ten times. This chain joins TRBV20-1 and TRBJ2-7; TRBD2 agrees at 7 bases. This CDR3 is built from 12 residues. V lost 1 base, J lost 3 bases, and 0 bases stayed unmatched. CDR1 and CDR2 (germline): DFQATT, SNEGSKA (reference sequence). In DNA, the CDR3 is TGCAGTGCTAGAGGCGGGAGCTACGAGCAGTACTTC. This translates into CSARGGSYEQYF.

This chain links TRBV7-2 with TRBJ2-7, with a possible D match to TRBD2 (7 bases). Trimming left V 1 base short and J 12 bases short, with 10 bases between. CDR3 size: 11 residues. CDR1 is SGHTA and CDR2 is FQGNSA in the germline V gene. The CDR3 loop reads CASSLGGGRYF. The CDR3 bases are TGTGCCAGCAGCTTAGGGGGGGGCAGGTACTTC.

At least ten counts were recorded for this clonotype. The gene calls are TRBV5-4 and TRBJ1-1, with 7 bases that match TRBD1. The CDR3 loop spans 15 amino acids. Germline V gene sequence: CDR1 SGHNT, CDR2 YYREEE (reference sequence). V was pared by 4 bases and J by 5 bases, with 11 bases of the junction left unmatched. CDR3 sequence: CASSIGTGAGTEAFF. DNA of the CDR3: TGTGCCAGCAGCATCGGTACAGGGGCGGGGACTGAAGCTTTCTTT.

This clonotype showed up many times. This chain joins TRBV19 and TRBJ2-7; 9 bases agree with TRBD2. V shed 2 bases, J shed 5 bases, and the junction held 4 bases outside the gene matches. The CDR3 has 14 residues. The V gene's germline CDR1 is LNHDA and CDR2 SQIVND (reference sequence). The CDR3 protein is CASSITSGPNEQYF. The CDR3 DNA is TGTGCCAGTAGTATAACTAGCGGGCCGAACGAGCAGTACTTC.

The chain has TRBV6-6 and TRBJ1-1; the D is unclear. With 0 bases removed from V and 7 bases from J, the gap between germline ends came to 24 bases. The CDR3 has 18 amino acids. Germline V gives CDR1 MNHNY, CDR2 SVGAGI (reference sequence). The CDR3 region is CASSYSLSTRAENLEAFF. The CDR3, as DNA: TGTGCCAGCAGTTACTCGTTATCAACCCGCGCCGAAAACCTTGAAGCTTTCTTT.

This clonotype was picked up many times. This CDR3 reads CSARTSGIYNEQFF. The CDR3 region has the DNA TGCAGTGCTCGGACTAGCGGGATTTACAATGAGCAGTTCTTC. V and J are TRBV20-1 and TRBJ2-1; 12 positions agree with TRBD2. CDR1 DFQATT and CDR2 SNEGSKA come from the germline V gene (reference sequence). The length of the CDR3 is 14 residues. Unmatched junction bases numbered 3, after V lost 5 bases and J lost 4 bases.

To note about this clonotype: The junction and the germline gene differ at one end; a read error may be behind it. The CDR3 nucleotides read TGTGCCAGTAGTATAGACGACGGTGCCTACGAGCGGTACTTC. Amino acids: CASSIDDGAYERYF. The chain has TRBV19 and TRBJ2-7; D is undetermined. This CDR3 comprises 14 residues. Per the germline V gene, CDR1 is LNHDA and CDR2 is SQIVND (reference sequence).

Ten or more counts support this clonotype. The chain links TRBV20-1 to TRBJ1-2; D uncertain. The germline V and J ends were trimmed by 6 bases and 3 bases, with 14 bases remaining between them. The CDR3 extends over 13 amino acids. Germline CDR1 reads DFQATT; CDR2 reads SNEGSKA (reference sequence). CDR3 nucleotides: TGCAGTGCGCCCGCCGGTACGGACTATGGCTACACCTTC. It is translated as CSAPAGTDYGYTF.

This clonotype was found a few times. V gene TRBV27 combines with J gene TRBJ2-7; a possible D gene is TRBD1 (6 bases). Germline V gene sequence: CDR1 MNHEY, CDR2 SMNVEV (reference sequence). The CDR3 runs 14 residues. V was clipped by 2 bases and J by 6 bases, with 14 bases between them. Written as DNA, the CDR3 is TGTGCCAGCAGTTTAACAGGACAGAGGGCCGAGCAGTACTTC. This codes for CASSLTGQRAEQYF.

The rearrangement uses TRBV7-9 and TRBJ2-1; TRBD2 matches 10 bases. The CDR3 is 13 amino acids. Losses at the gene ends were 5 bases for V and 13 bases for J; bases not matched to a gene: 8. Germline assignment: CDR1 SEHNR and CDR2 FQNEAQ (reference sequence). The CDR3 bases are TGTGCCAGCAGCCACTTCAGCGGGGGGGCACAGTTCTTC. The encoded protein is CASSHFSGGAQFF.

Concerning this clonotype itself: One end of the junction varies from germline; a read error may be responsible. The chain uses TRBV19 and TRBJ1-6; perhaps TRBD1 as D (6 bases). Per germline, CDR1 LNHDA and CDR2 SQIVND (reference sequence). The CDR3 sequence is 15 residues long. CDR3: CASGIVQGHNSPLHF. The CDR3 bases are TGTGCCAGTGGTATAGTACAGGGTCATAATTCACCCCTCCACTTT.

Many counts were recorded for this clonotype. CDR3 in amino acids: CASSVDRGGGNQPQHF. DNA for the CDR3: TGTGCCAGCAGTGTTGATCGGGGCGGGGGCAATCAGCCCCAGCATTTT. The chain couples TRBV2 to TRBJ1-5; perhaps TRBD1 as D (5 bases). CDR3 size: 16 residues. Trimming shortened V by 4 bases and J by 2 bases, and 15 bases separated the two germline ends. Germline CDR1 is SNHLY and CDR2 is FYNNEI.

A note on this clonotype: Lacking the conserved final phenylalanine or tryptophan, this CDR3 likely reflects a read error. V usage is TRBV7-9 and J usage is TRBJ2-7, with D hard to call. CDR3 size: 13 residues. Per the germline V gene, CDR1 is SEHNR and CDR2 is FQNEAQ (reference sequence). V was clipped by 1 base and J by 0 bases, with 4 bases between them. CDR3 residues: CASSLGFSYEQYY. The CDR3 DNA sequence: TGTGCCAGCAGCTTAGGCTTCTCCTACGAGCAGTACTAC.

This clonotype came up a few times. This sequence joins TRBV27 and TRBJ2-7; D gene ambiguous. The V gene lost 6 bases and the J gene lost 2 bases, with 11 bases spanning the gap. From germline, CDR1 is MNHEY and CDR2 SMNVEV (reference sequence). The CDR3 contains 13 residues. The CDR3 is CASSPEVAYEQYF. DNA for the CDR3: TGTGCCAGCAGCCCCGAGGTTGCCTACGAGCAGTACTTC.

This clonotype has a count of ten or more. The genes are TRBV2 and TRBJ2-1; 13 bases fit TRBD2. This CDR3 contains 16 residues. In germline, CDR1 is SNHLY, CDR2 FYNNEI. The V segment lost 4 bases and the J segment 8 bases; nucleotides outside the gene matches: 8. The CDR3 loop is CASSGYTSGGADEQFF. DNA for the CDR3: TGTGCCAGCAGTGGATATACTAGCGGGGGGGCCGATGAGCAGTTCTTC.

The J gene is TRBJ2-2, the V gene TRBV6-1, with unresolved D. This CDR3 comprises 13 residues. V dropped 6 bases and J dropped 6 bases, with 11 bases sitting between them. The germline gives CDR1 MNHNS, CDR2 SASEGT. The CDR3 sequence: CASRNSASGELFF. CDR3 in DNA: TGTGCCAGCAGGAACAGCGCCTCCGGGGAGCTGTTTTTT.

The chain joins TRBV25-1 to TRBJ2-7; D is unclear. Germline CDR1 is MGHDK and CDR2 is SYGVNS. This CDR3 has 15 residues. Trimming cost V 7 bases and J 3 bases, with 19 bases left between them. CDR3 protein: CASTLKGHPDYEQYF. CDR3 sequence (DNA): TGTGCCAGCACCCTCAAGGGTCACCCTGACTACGAGCAGTACTTC.

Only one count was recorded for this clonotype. CDR3 region: CASISPWTGKPGELFF. CDR3 nucleotides: TGTGCCAGTATCTCCCCATGGACAGGGAAGCCCGGGGAGCTGTTTTTT. The chain joins TRBV19 to TRBJ2-2; 8 bases align to TRBD1. The CDR3 extends over 16 amino acids. The V gene's germline CDR1 is LNHDA and CDR2 SQIVND (reference sequence). J gave up 6 bases and V 7 bases, and 13 bases lay outside the gene matches.

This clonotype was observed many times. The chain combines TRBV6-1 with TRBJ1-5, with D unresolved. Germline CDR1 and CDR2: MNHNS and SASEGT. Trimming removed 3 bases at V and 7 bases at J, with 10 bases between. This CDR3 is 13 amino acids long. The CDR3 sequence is CASSEDVRQPQHF. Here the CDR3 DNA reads TGTGCCAGCAGTGAGGATGTGAGACAGCCCCAGCATTTT.

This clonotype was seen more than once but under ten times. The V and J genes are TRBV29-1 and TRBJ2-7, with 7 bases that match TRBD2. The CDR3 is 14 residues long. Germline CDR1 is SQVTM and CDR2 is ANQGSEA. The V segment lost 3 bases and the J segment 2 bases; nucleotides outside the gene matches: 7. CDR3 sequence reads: CSVDTSGTTYEQYF. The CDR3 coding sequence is TGCAGCGTTGATACCAGCGGGACGACCTACGAGCAGTACTTC.

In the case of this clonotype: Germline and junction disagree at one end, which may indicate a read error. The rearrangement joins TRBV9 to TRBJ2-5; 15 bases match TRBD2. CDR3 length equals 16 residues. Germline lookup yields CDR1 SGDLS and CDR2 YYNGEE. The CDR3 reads CVSSSGLAGGQETQYF. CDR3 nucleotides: TGTGTCAGCAGCTCGGGACTAGCGGGGGGCCAAGAGACCCAGTACTTC.